What follows describes a single TCR beta chain. As yet, its antigen is unknown. The sample belongs to a study of cytomegalovirus exposure and HLA in healthy donors. General study findings and limits: Productive rates of about 90% or about 30% were seen for most TCR beta V segments in an earlier analysis.

Despite likely unrecorded immune exposures, the donors were nominally healthy at the time of sampling. PCR employed 60 Vbeta and 13 Jbeta primers. The assay was immunoSEQ multiplex PCR, and TCRdb's table has in-frame clones only and misses some. The data contain fewer than 200,000 clones, more than 70% of them singletons. The origin of this receptor is a man between 25 and 39 years old in good health and CMV-seronegative. The sequenced sample consisted of PBMCs.

The CDR3 spells CASSQGGLAGVLETQYF. CDR3 bases: TGTGCCAGCAGCCAAGGGGGACTAGCGGGAGTTTTAGAGACCCAGTACTTC. V gene TRBV4-2 combines with J gene TRBJ2-5; 14 nucleotides align to TRBD2. Germline CDR1 is LGHNA and CDR2 is YNFKEQ. The V segment lost 1 base and the J segment 4 bases; nucleotides outside the gene matches: 5. The CDR3 extends over 17 amino acids.